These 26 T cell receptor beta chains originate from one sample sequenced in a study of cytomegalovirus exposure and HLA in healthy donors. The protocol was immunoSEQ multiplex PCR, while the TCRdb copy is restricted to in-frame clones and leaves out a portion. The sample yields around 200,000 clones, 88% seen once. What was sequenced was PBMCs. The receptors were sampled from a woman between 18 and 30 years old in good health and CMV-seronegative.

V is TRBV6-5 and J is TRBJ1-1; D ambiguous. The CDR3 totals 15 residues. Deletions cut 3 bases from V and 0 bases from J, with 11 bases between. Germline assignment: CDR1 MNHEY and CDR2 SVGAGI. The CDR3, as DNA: TGTGCCAGCAGTTATTGGGAGGGATTGAACACTGAAGCTTTCTTT. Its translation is CASSYWEGLNTEAFF.

CDR3 DNA sequence: TGTGCCAGCTCCGACCACGGGGCAGGGGGCACAGATACGCAGTATTTT. Amino acids: CASSDHGAGGTDTQYF. The chain employs TRBV27 and TRBJ2-3, with D tentatively TRBD1 (6 bases). Germline loops: CDR1 MNHEY, CDR2 SMNVEV (reference sequence). The CDR3 spans 16 residues. V was pared by 8 bases and J by 1 base, with 19 bases between.

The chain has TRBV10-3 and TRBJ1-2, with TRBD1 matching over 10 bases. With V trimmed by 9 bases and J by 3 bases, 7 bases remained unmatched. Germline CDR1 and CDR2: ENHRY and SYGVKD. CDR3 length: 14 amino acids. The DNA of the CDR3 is TGTGCCATGGGAGACAGGGGGCGCGACTATGGCTACACCTTC. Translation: CAMGDRGRDYGYTF.

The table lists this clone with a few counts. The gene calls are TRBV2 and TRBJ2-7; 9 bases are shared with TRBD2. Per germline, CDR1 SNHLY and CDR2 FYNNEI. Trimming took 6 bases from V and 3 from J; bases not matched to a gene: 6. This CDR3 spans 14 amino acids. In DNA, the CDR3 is TGTGCCAGCAGGGAGACTAGCGGCCGCTACGAGCAGTACTTC. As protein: CASRETSGRYEQYF.

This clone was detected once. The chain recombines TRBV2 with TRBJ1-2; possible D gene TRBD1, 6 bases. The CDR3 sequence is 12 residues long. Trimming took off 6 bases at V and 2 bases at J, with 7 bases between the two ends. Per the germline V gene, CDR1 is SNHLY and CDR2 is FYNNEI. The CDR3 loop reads CASSQGNYGYTF. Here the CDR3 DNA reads TGTGCCAGCAGCCAGGGGAACTATGGCTACACCTTC.

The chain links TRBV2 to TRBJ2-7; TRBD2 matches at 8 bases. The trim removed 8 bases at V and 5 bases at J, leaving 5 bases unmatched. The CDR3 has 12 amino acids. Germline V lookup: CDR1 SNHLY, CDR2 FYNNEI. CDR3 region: CASWGGGNEQYF. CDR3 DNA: TGTGCCAGCTGGGGCGGGGGGAACGAGCAGTACTTC.

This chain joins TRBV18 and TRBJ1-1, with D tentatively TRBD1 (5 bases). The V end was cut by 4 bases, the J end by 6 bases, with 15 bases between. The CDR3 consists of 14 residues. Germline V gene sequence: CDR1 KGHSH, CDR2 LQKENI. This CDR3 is CASSQTGKSPEAFF. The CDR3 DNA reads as TGTGCCAGCTCACAAACAGGAAAATCCCCTGAAGCTTTCTTT.

The CDR3, as DNA: TGCAGCGTTGGGTCTCGGTCGGGAAACTATGGCTACACCTTC. Its translation: CSVGSRSGNYGYTF. This rearrangement joins TRBV29-1 to TRBJ1-2; D gene unclear. The V end was cut by 4 bases, the J end by 2 bases, with 14 bases between. The CDR3 is made up of 14 amino acids. Germline V lookup: CDR1 SQVTM, CDR2 ANQGSEA.

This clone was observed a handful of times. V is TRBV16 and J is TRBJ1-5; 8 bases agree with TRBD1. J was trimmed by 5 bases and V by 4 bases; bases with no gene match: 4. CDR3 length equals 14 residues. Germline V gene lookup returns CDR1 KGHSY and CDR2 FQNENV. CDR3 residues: CASSRGTGDQPQHF. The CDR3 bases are TGTGCCAGCAGCCGCGGGACAGGAGATCAGCCCCAGCATTTT.

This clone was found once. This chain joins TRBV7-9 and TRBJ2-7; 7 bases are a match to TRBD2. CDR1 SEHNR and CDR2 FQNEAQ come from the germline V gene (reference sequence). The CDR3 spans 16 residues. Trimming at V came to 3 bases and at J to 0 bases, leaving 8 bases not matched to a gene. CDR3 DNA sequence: TGTGCCAGCAGCTTGGCTAGCGGAATGAGCTCCTACGAGCAGTACTTC. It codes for CASSLASGMSSYEQYF.

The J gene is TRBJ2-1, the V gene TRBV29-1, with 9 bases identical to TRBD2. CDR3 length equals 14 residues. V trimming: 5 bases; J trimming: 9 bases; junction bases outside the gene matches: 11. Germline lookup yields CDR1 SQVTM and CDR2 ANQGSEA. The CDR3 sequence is CSVRREGQSIEQFF. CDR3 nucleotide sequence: TGCAGCGTTCGGCGGGAGGGCCAGTCGATTGAGCAGTTCTTC.

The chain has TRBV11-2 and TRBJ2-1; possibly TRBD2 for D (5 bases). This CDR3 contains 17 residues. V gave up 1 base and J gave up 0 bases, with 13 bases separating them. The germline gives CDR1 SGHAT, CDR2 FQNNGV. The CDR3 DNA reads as TGTGCCAGCAGCTTAGTCCCCGGGATTTACTCCTACAATGAGCAGTTCTTC. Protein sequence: CASSLVPGIYSYNEQFF. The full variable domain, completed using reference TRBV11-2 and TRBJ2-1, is EAGVAQSPRYKIIEKRQSVAFWCNPISGHATLYWYQQILGQGPKLLIQFQNNGVVDDSQLPKDRFSAERLKGVDSTLKIQPAKLEDSAVYLCASSLVPGIYSYNEQFFGPGTRLTVL.

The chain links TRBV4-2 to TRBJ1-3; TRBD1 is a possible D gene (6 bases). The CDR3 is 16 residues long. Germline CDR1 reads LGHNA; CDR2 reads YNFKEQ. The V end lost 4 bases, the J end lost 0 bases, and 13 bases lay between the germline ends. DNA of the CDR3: TGTGCCAGCAGCCGCAGGACAGCAAGCTCTGGAAACACCATATATTTT. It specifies CASSRRTASSGNTIYF.

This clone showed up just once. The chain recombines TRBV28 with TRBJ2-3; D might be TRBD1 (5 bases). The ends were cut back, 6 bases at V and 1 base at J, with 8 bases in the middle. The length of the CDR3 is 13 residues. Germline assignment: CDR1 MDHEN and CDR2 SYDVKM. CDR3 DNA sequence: TGTGCCAGCAGAGACAGCGGCACAGATACGCAGTATTTT. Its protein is CASRDSGTDTQYF.

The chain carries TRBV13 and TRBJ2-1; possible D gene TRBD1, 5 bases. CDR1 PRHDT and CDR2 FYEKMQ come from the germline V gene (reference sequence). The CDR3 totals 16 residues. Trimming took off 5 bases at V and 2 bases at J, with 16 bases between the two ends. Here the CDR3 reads CASSAPGPSPYNEQFF. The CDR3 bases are TGTGCCAGCAGCGCTCCAGGGCCATCCCCCTACAATGAGCAGTTCTTC.

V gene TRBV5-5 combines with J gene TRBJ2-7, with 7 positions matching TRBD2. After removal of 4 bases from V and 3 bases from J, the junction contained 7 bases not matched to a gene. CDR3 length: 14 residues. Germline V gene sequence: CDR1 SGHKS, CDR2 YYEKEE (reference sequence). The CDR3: CASSRKTSSYEQYF. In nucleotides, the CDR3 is TGTGCCAGCAGCCGTAAGACTAGCAGCTACGAGCAGTACTTC.

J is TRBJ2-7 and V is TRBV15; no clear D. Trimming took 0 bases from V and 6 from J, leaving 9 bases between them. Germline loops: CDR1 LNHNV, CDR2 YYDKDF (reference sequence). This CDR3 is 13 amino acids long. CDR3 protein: CATSRDLAGEQYF. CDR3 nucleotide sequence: TGTGCCACCAGCAGAGATTTGGCAGGCGAGCAGTACTTC.

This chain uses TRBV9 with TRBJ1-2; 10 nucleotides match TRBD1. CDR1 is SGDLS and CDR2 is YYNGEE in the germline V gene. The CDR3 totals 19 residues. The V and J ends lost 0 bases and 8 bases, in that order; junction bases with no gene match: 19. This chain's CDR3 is CASSVDLTGTGAHSSGYTF. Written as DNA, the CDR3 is TGTGCCAGCAGCGTAGACCTCACCGGGACAGGGGCCCATAGCTCCGGCTACACCTTC.

The CDR3 protein is CASSQDPHIPDEQYF. In DNA form, the CDR3 reads TGCGCCAGCAGCCAAGATCCCCACATTCCAGACGAGCAGTACTTC. V gene TRBV4-1 combines with J gene TRBJ2-7; no firm D call. Germline values: CDR1 MGHRA, CDR2 YSYEKL. The CDR3 runs to 15 residues. V dropped 0 bases and J dropped 5 bases, with 14 bases sitting between them.

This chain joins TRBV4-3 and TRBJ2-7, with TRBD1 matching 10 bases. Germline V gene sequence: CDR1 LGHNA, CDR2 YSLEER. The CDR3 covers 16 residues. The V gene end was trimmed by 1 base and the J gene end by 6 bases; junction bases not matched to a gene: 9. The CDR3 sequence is CASSQGATGGLGEQYF. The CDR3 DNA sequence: TGCGCCAGCAGCCAAGGGGCGACAGGGGGCTTGGGCGAGCAGTACTTC.

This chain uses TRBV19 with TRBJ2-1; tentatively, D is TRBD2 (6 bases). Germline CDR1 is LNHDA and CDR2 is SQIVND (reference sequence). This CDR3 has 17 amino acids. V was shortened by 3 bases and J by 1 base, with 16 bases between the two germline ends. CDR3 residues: CASSMSGGERSYNEQFF. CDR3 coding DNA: TGTGCCAGTAGTATGTCTGGAGGGGAGAGGTCCTACAATGAGCAGTTCTTC.

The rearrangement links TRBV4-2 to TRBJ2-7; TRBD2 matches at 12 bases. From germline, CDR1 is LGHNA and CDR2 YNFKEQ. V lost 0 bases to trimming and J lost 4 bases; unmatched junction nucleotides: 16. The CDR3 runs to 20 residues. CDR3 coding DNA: TGTGCCAGCAGCCAAGATCTCGGGCTAGCGGGAGGGGGGAGCGGGTACGAGCAGTACTTC. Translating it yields CASSQDLGLAGGGSGYEQYF.

CDR3 residues: CASSLRGGLASYEQYF. CDR3 coding DNA: TGTGCCAGCAGCTTGAGGGGAGGACTAGCGTCCTACGAGCAGTACTTC. V usage is TRBV5-4 and J usage is TRBJ2-7; TRBD2 agrees at 9 bases. CDR3 size: 16 residues. V shed 1 base, J shed 1 base, and the junction held 6 bases outside the gene matches. Germline V gene data show CDR1 as SGHNT and CDR2 as YYREEE (reference sequence).

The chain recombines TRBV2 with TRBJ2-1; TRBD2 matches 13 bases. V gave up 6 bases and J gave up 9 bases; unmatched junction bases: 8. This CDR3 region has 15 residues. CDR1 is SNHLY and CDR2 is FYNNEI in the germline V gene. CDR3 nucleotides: TGTGCCAGCAGACAACTAGCGGGAGGGCCGGGTGAGCAGTTCTTC. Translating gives CASRQLAGGPGEQFF.

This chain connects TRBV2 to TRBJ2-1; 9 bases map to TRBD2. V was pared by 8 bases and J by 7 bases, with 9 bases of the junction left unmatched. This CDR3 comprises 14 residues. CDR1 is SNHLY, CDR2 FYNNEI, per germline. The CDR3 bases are TGTGCCAGCCGACTAGCGGTGAGCGGGAATGAGCAGTTCTTC. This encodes CASRLAVSGNEQFF.

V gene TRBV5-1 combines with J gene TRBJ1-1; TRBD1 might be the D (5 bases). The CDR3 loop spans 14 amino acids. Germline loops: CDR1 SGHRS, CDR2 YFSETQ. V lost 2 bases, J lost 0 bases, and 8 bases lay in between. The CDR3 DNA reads TGCGCCAGCAGCTTACAGGTCATGAACACTGAAGCTTTCTTT. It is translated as CASSLQVMNTEAFF.